The 23 T cell receptor beta chains given below trace back to one sample, sequenced in a study of response to subunit inactivated influenza vaccine. TCRdb analysed the RT-PCR reads with MiXCR anew, one entry per CDR3 protein. In the table there are hundreds of thousands of distinct CDR3 sequences, 11% to 15% of which are singletons. The sequences come from PBMCs from blood, collected less than 15 days before vaccination. The receptors stem from a man in his forties or fifties who received an inactivated influenza vaccine.

This clonotype was observed at least ten times. This chain links TRBV16 with TRBJ2-2; D not resolved. This CDR3 has 17 residues. Deletions cut 0 bases from V and 3 bases from J, with 14 bases between. Germline-derived CDR1 and CDR2 are KGHSY and FQNENV. CDR3 sequence reads: CASSQSFADTYTGELFF. In DNA, the CDR3 is TGTGCCAGCAGCCAATCGTTCGCAGATACTTACACCGGGGAGCTGTTTTTT.

This clonotype showed up many times. This chain links TRBV20-1 with TRBJ1-1, with D possibly TRBD1 on 5 matching bases. Per germline, CDR1 DFQATT and CDR2 SNEGSKA (reference sequence). Trimming took 6 bases from V and 5 from J, leaving 16 bases between them. The CDR3 totals 13 residues. The CDR3 DNA is TGCAGTGCCTATAAAGACGGGGGGACTGAAGCTTTCTTT. It encodes CSAYKDGGTEAFF.

The V gene is TRBV27, the J gene TRBJ2-3; 9 bases line up with TRBD2. The CDR3 extends over 15 amino acids. With V trimmed by 8 bases and J by 1 base, 7 bases remained unmatched. In germline, CDR1 is MNHEY, CDR2 SMNVEV (reference sequence). The CDR3 reads CASAKRGDRTDTQYF. The CDR3 DNA reads TGTGCCAGCGCGAAGCGGGGGGATCGCACAGATACGCAGTATTTT.

This clonotype was counted ten times or more. This sequence joins TRBV10-3 and TRBJ2-7, with 12 bases identical to TRBD2. The CDR3 has 16 amino acids. From germline, CDR1 is ENHRY and CDR2 SYGVKD. Trimming took 1 base from V and 4 from J; bases not matched to a gene: 5. Here the CDR3 DNA reads TGTGCCATCAGTGAGTTGGCTAGCGGGAGGGCATACGAGCAGTACTTC. It translates to CAISELASGRAYEQYF.

The chain recombines TRBV29-1 with TRBJ1-1; D gene unclear. Germline lookup yields CDR1 SQVTM and CDR2 ANQGSEA. V was trimmed by 3 bases and J by 5 bases, leaving 16 bases between them. The CDR3 is 14 residues long. CDR3: CSVDTQGGRTEAFF. For the CDR3, the DNA is TGCAGCGTTGACACACAAGGCGGGAGGACTGAAGCTTTCTTT.

DNA for the CDR3: TGTGCCAGCACCGCCTCCGGGACAGGGCAGGAGGAGACCCAGTACTTC. Translated, it gives CASTASGTGQEETQYF. The gene calls are TRBV12-3 or TRBV12-4 and TRBJ2-5; TRBD1 aligns across 9 bases. Germline trimming cut 7 bases from V and 5 bases from J; bases unmatched to any gene: 14. CDR3 length: 16 residues.

This chain links TRBV4-2 with TRBJ2-7; weak D call: TRBD2 (7 bases). The germline CDR1 and CDR2 sequences are LGHNA and YNFKEQ. V was clipped by 1 base and J by 7 bases, with 17 bases between them. The CDR3 totals 15 residues. DNA for the CDR3: TGTGCCAGCAGCCAAGGGGCCGGGGGGCCGAGGGAGCAGTACTTC. Translated: CASSQGAGGPREQYF.

This clonotype turned up a few times. The chain carries TRBV28 and TRBJ2-7, with 9 bases fitting TRBD1. Unmatched junction bases numbered 8, after V lost 6 bases and J lost 2 bases. This CDR3 has 15 residues. Looked up from germline, CDR1 is MDHEN and CDR2 is SYDVKM. As DNA, the CDR3 is TGTGCCAGCAGAATTCGCCGGGACAGGGCCTACGAGCAGTACTTC. As protein: CASRIRRDRAYEQYF.

In this sample, this clonotype turned up a few times. V is TRBV6-1 and J is TRBJ1-6, with 9 bases fitting TRBD1. The germline V gene encodes CDR1 MNHNS and CDR2 SASEGT. The trim removed 5 bases at V and 7 bases at J, leaving 6 bases unmatched. This CDR3 has 15 residues. The CDR3 region is CASSNPGTGNSPLHF. The CDR3 region has the DNA TGTGCCAGCAGTAATCCCGGGACAGGGAATTCACCCCTCCACTTT.

The CDR3 is CASSYRTVEETQYF. CDR3 in DNA: TGCGCCAGCAGCTACCGGACAGTAGAAGAGACCCAGTACTTC. The chain links TRBV5-1 to TRBJ2-5; tentatively, D is TRBD1 (6 bases). This CDR3 has 14 amino acids. Germline CDR1 and CDR2: SGHRS and YFSETQ. V was pared by 3 bases and J by 3 bases, with 12 bases between.

This rearrangement joins TRBV6-2 or TRBV6-3 to TRBJ1-5; 8 nucleotides line up with TRBD1. The CDR3 contains 14 residues. Germline V gives CDR1 MNHEY, CDR2 SVGEGT. The V segment lost 2 bases and the J segment 5 bases; nucleotides outside the gene matches: 2. CDR3 DNA: TGTGCCAGCAGTTACCAGACAGGGGATCAGCCCCAGCATTTT. It specifies CASSYQTGDQPQHF.

This chain links TRBV4-2 with TRBJ2-3, with 14 bases identical to TRBD2. The CDR3 extends over 16 amino acids. The trim removed 1 base at V and 8 bases at J, leaving 5 bases unmatched. Germline V gene sequence: CDR1 LGHNA, CDR2 YNFKEQ. The CDR3 is CASSQVGTSGSRTQYF. In DNA form, the CDR3 reads TGTGCCAGCAGCCAAGTGGGGACTAGCGGGAGCCGTACGCAGTATTTT.

This clonotype was found a few times. The J gene is TRBJ2-1, the V gene TRBV20-1; D not resolved. This CDR3 contains 11 residues. V lost 0 bases, J lost 9 bases, and 6 bases lay in between. The germline V gene encodes CDR1 DFQATT and CDR2 SNEGSKA (reference sequence). The CDR3 region has the DNA TGCAGTGCTAGAGATTCCCCTGAGCAGTTCTTC. It is translated as CSARDSPEQFF.

The V call is TRBV2, the J call TRBJ2-3; TRBD2 matches 7 bases. Germline V gene lookup returns CDR1 SNHLY and CDR2 FYNNEI. This CDR3 is 14 amino acids long. Germline trimming cut 8 bases from V and 4 bases from J; bases unmatched to any gene: 9. The CDR3 loop reads CASQVAGVADTQYF. In DNA form, the CDR3 reads TGTGCCAGCCAAGTCGCGGGAGTGGCAGATACGCAGTATTTT.

This sequence joins TRBV5-4 and TRBJ1-6, with TRBD1 matching over 7 bases. The CDR3 is 16 amino acids. V was clipped by 0 bases and J by 8 bases; unmatched bases: 8. CDR1 is SGHNT, CDR2 YYREEE, per germline (reference sequence). In DNA, the CDR3 is TGTGCCAGCAGCTTGGATGGAGGGGGCGCATATTCACCCCTCCACTTT. This encodes CASSLDGGGAYSPLHF.

This chain joins TRBV6-1 and TRBJ2-7, with D possibly TRBD2 on 5 matching bases. The CDR3 covers 13 residues. Per the germline V gene, CDR1 is MNHNS and CDR2 is SASEGT. The V and J ends lost 5 bases and 7 bases respectively, with 15 bases between them. This CDR3 reads CASSQFSSGEQYF. For the CDR3, the DNA is TGTGCCAGCAGTCAATTCTCATCGGGGGAGCAGTACTTC.

This chain uses TRBV20-1 with TRBJ2-3; TRBD2 aligns across 12 bases. This CDR3 contains 18 residues. The germline CDR1 and CDR2 sequences are DFQATT and SNEGSKA (reference sequence). Losses at the gene ends were 1 base for V and 1 base for J; bases not matched to a gene: 9. This CDR3 is CSARGLAGGKLGTDTQYF. In DNA, the CDR3 is TGCAGTGCTAGAGGGCTAGCGGGGGGGAAGCTGGGCACAGATACGCAGTATTTT.

This clonotype turned up a few times. V and J are TRBV18 and TRBJ2-7; D possibly corresponds to TRBD1 (5 bases). V shed 4 bases and J shed 6 bases, with 16 bases lying between them. The CDR3 contains 14 residues. Germline-derived CDR1 and CDR2 are KGHSH and LQKENI. Here the CDR3 DNA reads TGTGCCAGCTCACGAGAGAGCAGGGATGGCGAGCAGTACTTC. This encodes CASSRESRDGEQYF.

This clonotype was seen a few times. This rearrangement joins TRBV30 to TRBJ2-6; 14 bases map to TRBD2. Trimming took 7 bases from V and 12 from J; bases not matched to a gene: 8. This CDR3 region has 14 residues. Germline-derived CDR1 and CDR2 are GTSNPN and SVGIG (reference sequence). The DNA of the CDR3 is TGTGCCTTTGGGACTAGCGGGGGTTCGGGCGTCCTGACTTTC. The encoded protein is CAFGTSGGSGVLTF.

The V gene is TRBV20-1, the J gene TRBJ2-1; 12 positions match TRBD2. The ends lost 0 bases at V and 7 bases at J; junction bases unmatched: 10. Per the germline V gene, CDR1 is DFQATT and CDR2 is SNEGSKA (reference sequence). The CDR3 spans 17 residues. The CDR3 bases are TGCAGTGCTAGAGATCCCCTGCTAGCGGGGGGGCCTAATGAGCAGTTCTTC. Its translation: CSARDPLLAGGPNEQFF.

The V gene is TRBV14, the J gene TRBJ2-7; TRBD2 matches 7 bases. With 0 bases clipped from V and 4 bases from J, the junction kept 12 bases outside the gene matches. Per the germline V gene, CDR1 is SGHDN and CDR2 is FVKESK. The CDR3 has 17 residues. The CDR3 is CASSQDPRRGGEYEQYF. In DNA, the CDR3 is TGTGCCAGCAGCCAAGATCCCCGACGGGGAGGGGAGTACGAGCAGTACTTC.

V gene TRBV11-1 combines with J gene TRBJ2-5, with D hard to call. The CDR3 runs to 14 residues. The germline CDR1 and CDR2 sequences are SGHAT and FQDESV (reference sequence). Trimming stripped 0 bases from V and 5 bases from J, with 10 bases between. The CDR3 loop reads CASSLAWDGETQYF. The DNA of the CDR3 is TGTGCCAGCAGCTTAGCTTGGGATGGGGAGACCCAGTACTTC.

This clonotype occurred a few times. This chain uses TRBV12-3 or TRBV12-4 with TRBJ1-1, with D perhaps matching TRBD1 (5 bases). The CDR3 is 16 residues long. V was shortened by 4 bases and J by 4 bases, with 19 bases between the two germline ends. The CDR3 region is CASSSLSGGFSTEAFF. CDR3 bases: TGTGCCAGCAGTTCCCTCAGTGGGGGATTTAGCACTGAAGCTTTCTTT.